This T cell receptor beta chain was sequenced in a study of CXCR3-negative and CXCR3-positive naive CD8 T cells. The CDR3 consists of 14 residues. Germline V gives CDR1 SGHNT, CDR2 YYREEE (reference sequence). The study made its TRB cDNA libraries by 5' RACE, adding UMI labels. TCRdb derives one entry per CDR3 protein from the 5' RACE reads, leaving out DNA. This sample contains some 38,000 distinct CDR3 sequences. This TCR was sampled from a human donor in good health. Some clones in this sample may be carry-over from other donors' samples. V gene TRBV5-4 combines with J gene TRBJ2-1. The specimen was memory CD8+ T cells from blood. The CDR3 here is CASSLGLANNEQFF.